This T cell receptor (beta chain) derives from a study of blood T cell repertoires in COVID-19. Study in general: Specimens from acute and convalescent COVID-19 originated in the United States, Italy and Spain. T cells, B-cell-depleted T cells, or PBMCs provided the cDNA or gDNA that served as material.

Participants were aged 18 to 89 years from about two dozen US areas. Germline CDR1 is KGHSH and CDR2 is LQKENI. The CDR3 sequence is 12 residues long. The V segment lost 5 bases and the J segment 8 bases; nucleotides outside the gene matches: 4. The method was immunoSEQ multiplex PCR; TCRdb's version includes in-frame clones alone and lacks a portion of them. The top ten clones hold 2.5% to 3% of a sample with 300,000 or so clones, around 92% of them seen once. This receptor was obtained from a woman aged 50 to 65 who had been exposed to COVID-19. The sample was PBMCs or T cells enriched from blood (not recorded which). V gene TRBV18 combines with J gene TRBJ1-2, with 8 bases that match TRBD1. The CDR3 DNA reads TGTGCCAGCTCATCGACAGGGGCCGGCTACACCTTC. Translated: CASSSTGAGYTF. Full variable domain (remainder filled in from reference TRBV18 and TRBJ1-2): NAGVMQNPRHLVRRRGQEARLRCSPMKGHSHVYWYRQLPEEGLKFMVYLQKENIIDESGMPKERFSAEFPKEGPSILRIQQVVRGDSAAYFCASSSTGAGYTFGSGTRLTVV.